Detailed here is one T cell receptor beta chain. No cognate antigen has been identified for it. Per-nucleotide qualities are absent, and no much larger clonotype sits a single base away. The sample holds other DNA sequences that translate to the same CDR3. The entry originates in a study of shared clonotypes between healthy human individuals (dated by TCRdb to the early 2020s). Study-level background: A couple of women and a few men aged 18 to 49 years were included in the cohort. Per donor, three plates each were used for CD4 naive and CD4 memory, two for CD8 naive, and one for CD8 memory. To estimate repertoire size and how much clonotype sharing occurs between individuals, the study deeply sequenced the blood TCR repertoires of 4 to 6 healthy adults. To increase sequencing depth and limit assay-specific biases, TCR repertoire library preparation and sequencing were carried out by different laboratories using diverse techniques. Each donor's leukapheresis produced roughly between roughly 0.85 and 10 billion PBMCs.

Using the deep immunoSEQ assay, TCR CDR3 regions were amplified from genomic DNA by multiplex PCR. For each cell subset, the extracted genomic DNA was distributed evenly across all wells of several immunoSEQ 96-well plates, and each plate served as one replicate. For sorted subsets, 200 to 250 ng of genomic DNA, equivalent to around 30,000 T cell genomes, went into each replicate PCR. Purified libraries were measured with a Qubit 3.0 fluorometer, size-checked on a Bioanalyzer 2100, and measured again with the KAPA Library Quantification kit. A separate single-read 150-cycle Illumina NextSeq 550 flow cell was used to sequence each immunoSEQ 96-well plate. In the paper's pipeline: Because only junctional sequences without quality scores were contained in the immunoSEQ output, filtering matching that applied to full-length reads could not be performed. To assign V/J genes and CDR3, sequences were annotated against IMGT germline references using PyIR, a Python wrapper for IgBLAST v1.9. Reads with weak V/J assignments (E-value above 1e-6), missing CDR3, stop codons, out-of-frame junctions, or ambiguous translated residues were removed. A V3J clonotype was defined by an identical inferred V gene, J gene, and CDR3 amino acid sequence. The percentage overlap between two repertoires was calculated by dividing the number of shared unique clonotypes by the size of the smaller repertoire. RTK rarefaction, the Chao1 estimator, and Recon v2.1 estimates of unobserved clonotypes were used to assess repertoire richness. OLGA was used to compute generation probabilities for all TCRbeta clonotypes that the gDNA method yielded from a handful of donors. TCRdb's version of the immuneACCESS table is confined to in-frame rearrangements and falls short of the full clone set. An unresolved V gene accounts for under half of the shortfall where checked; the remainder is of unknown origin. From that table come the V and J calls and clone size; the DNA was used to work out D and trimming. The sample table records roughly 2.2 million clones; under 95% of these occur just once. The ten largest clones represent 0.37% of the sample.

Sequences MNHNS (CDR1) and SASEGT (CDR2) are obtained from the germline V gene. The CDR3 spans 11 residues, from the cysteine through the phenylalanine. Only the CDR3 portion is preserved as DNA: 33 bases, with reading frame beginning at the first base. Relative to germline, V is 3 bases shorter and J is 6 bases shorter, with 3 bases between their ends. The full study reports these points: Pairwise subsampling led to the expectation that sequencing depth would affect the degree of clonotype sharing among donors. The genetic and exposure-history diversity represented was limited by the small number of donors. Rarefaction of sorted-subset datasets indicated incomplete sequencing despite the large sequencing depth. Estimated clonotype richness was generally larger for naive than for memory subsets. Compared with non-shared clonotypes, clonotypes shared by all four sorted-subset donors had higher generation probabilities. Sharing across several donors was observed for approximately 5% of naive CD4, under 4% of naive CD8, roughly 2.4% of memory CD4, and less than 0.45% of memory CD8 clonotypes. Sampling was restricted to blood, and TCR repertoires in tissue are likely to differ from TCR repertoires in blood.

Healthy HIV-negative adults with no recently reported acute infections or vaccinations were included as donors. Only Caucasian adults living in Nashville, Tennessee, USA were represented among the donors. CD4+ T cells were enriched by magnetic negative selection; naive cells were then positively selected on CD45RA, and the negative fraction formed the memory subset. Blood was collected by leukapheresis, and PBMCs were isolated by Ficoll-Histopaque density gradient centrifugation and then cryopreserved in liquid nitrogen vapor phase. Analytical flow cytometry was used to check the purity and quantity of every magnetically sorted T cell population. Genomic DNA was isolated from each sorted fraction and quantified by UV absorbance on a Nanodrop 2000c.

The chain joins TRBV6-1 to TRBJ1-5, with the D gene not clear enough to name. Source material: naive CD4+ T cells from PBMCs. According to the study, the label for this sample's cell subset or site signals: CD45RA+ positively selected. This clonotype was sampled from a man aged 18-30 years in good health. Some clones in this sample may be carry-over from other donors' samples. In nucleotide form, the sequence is TGTGCCAGCAGTGACTTTCAGCCCCAGCATTTT. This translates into CASSDFQPQHF.